This TCR beta chain was recovered during a study of T cell repertoires in cytomegalovirus infection. TCRdb passed the reads through MiXCR, listing each CDR3 protein once. The top ten clones hold 9.5% to 13% of a sample with approximately 500,000 distinct CDR3 sequences, about 11% of them seen once. The ends were cut back, 3 bases at V and 5 bases at J, with 12 bases in the middle. In germline, CDR1 is SQVTM, CDR2 ANQGSEA. The CDR3 consists of 13 residues. This clonotype was detected many times. Sequenced input: PBMCs. The receptor comes from a human donor in good health (CMV status not recorded). Some clones in this sample may be carry-over from other donors' samples. This sequence joins TRBV29-1 and TRBJ2-3; D could derive from TRBD1 or TRBD2 (6 bases each). The CDR3 DNA is TGCAGCGTTGAGAAGGGGGGTGGAGATACGCAGTATTTT. This translates into CSVEKGGGDTQYF.